Described below is a single T cell receptor beta chain sequence and its context. As yet, its antigen is unknown. TCR beta CDR3 region amplification was performed from RNA transcripts. The TCR CDR3 was amplified in a first-round RT-PCR using the HTBI primer set. TCRdb reprocessed the multiplex PCR reads via MiXCR and lists one record per CDR3 protein. Here the sample spans about 340,000 distinct CDR3 sequences, roughly 23% being singletons. J lost 6 bases, V lost 10 bases, and 13 bases had no gene match. The CDR3 is 14 amino acids. Germline CDR1 reads KGHDR; CDR2 reads SFDVKD. A lack of ophthalmopathy progression within 18 months defined stable Graves' hyperthyroidism. Out of about 10 ml of fresh peripheral blood came the PBMCs. This record belongs to a study of T cells in Graves' hyperthyroidism and ophthalmopathy. Study-level results: Among thyroid clonotypes expanded above 0.001, most also appeared in blood. With a median lead of 6.5 months before onset, the model predicted ophthalmopathy.

The genes are TRBV24-1 and TRBJ2-7; 8 bases align to TRBD1. The source material was blood. The clonotype originates from a woman between 50 and 59 years old with Graves' hyperthyroidism. The CDR3 region is CATASWAGGGEQYF. The CDR3 nucleotides read TGTGCCACAGCATCTTGGGCAGGGGGCGGCGAGCAGTACTTC.